Described below is a single TCR beta chain sequence and its context. In this sample, this clone turned up once. Its recognized antigen is unknown. No qualities accompany the bases; no much larger clone lies one base away. These data come from a study of a mutant IDH1 vaccine in newly diagnosed glioma (dated by TCRdb to about 2021). In the study overall: Of the 25 to 35 patients who were treated, about 60% were male and about 40% were female, and the mean age was around 40 years. Prior to enrollment, patients had been given standard therapy consisting of radiotherapy alone, temozolomide alone, or radiochemotherapy with temozolomide, with the combination given to most patients. Six visits were used for peripheral blood collection: V03 (baseline), V05, V07, V10, V12 and V13. For exploratory analyses, fewer than 30 treated patients had longitudinal TCRB deep sequencing done wherever samples were available. Findings and caveats that apply to the study as a whole: Selection of PBMC samples for TCRB deep sequencing was based on availability. No apparent relationship was observed between pseudoprogression and alterations in the top peripheral T cell clonotypes detected by TCRB sequencing. Vaccine-induced immune responses across multiple MHC alleles were detected in over 80% of patients. The authors stated that sample limitations prevented analyses of patient blood samples from being reproduced.

Library construction relied on the immunoSEQ multiplex PCR assay. Rearranged TCR beta chain sequences were amplified with the hsTCRB Kit following the manufacturer's protocol. TCRB libraries were sequenced on an Illumina MiSeq. The paper's data handling went like this. Demultiplexing, trimming and gene mapping were performed with the kit vendor's proprietary platform. TCRdb retrieved this table from immuneACCESS and kept in-frame rearrangements only. Not all clones are present; in checked studies, unresolved V genes account for under half, and no reason is known for the remainder. Clone size and the V and J calls come from that table; the DNA yielded D and trimming. The sample table contains fewer than 85,000 clones; only one count was recorded for around 85% of them. Roughly 2.6% of the sample lies in the top ten. Reading the label with the study, this specimen's time point is: baseline, week 1 (first vaccination visit). The treatment or condition label on this specimen signifies: pre-vaccination baseline after standard-of-care therapy. All donors had newly diagnosed IDH1-mutant astrocytomas of WHO grade 3 or 4 that showed loss of nuclear ATRX. The samples were drawn from NOA16, a multicentre, single-arm, open-label phase I trial in Germany that tested a mutant IDH1 peptide vaccine in humans for the first time. Blood drawn at visit V03 was used as the baseline sample for immunogenicity testing. Genomic DNA for TCRB sequencing was isolated from EDTA blood with the DNeasy Blood and Tissue Kit.

V lost 1 base and J lost 4 bases; the stretch between them is 14 bases long. From the germline V gene, CDR1 is SGHVS and CDR2 is FQNEAQ. The CDR3, from cysteine to phenylalanine, totals 16 residues. The read is trimmed to its CDR3 DNA, 48 bases read in frame from base 1. Sequences were derived from PBMCs, sampled from a glioma patient treated with radiotherapy, temozolomide or both. The chain is made from TRBV7-8 and TRBJ1-3; there is no confident call for the D gene. This clonotype was sampled from a man aged 30 to 45 with glioma. At the DNA level, the sequence is TGTGCCAGCAGCTTAGTTCCGGGAAAGGCCGGAAACACCATATATTTT. The translation is CASSLVPGKAGNTIYF.